One sample yielded the 29 T cell receptor beta chains listed below, sequenced in a study of blood T cell repertoires in COVID-19. Measured with immunoSEQ multiplex PCR; TCRdb has only the in-frame clones, and not every one. The table shows roughly 250,000 clones, with about nine tenths occurring only once. The sequenced sample consisted of peripheral blood. The receptors were gathered from a woman aged 40 to 55 with acute or convalescent COVID-19.

The chain combines TRBV18 with TRBJ1-1; D not certain. CDR1 is KGHSH and CDR2 is LQKENI in the germline V gene. V was clipped by 2 bases and J by 5 bases, with 18 bases between them. This CDR3 is 16 amino acids long. The CDR3 nucleotides read TGTGCCAGCTCACCATTACCGGGGAAATGGAGGACTGAAGCTTTCTTT. Translating gives CASSPLPGKWRTEAFF.

This chain links TRBV19 with TRBJ2-1; D gene uncertain. CDR3 length: 14 residues. V lost 3 bases to trimming and J lost 6 bases, with 12 bases between them. Germline lookup yields CDR1 LNHDA and CDR2 SQIVND (reference sequence). CDR3: CASSIGQLINEQFF. The CDR3 bases are TGTGCCAGTAGTATTGGCCAGTTGATCAATGAGCAGTTCTTC.

This clone occurred once. This sequence joins TRBV24-1 and TRBJ2-3; the match to TRBD1 covers 11 bases. The CDR3 is made up of 16 amino acids. CDR1 KGHDR and CDR2 SFDVKD come from the germline V gene. With 4 bases clipped from V and 2 bases from J, the junction kept 4 bases outside the gene matches. CDR3 sequence reads: CATSEGTGGNTDTQYF. DNA for the CDR3: TGTGCCACCAGTGAGGGGACAGGGGGAAACACAGATACGCAGTATTTT.

This clone was detected only once. The chain carries TRBV5-4 and TRBJ2-7; TRBD1 might be the D (5 bases). CDR1 and CDR2 (germline): SGHNT, YYREEE (reference sequence). V was cut by 0 bases and J by 3 bases, with 7 bases left in between. This CDR3 contains 13 residues. The CDR3 region has the DNA TGTGCCAGCAGCTTGGAAGGGGTCTACGAGCAGTACGTC. It specifies CASSLEGVYEQYV.

This sequence joins TRBV6-5 and TRBJ1-6; D perhaps matches TRBD1 (5 bases). Trimming removed 6 bases at V and 11 bases at J, with 20 bases between. The length of the CDR3 is 15 residues. CDR1 and CDR2 (germline): MNHEY, SVGAGI. CDR3 region: CASRDGRRGLTPLHF. In DNA, the CDR3 is TGTGCCAGCAGGGATGGCCGGAGGGGTTTAACACCCCTCCACTTT.

The V call is TRBV5-1, the J call TRBJ1-1; TRBD1 matches at 7 bases. CDR3 size: 14 residues. V dropped 2 bases and J dropped 7; count of bases not matched to a gene: 8. Germline values: CDR1 SGHRS, CDR2 YFSETQ. CDR3 amino acids: CASSFRGSLLEAFF. The CDR3 region has the DNA TGCGCCAGCAGCTTCAGGGGGTCTCTGCTTGAAGCTTTCTTT.

This rearrangement joins TRBV24-1 to TRBJ2-5, with D hard to call. Trimming took off 3 bases at V and 2 bases at J, with 6 bases between the two ends. The CDR3 runs 13 residues. Germline V gene lookup returns CDR1 KGHDR and CDR2 SFDVKD. As DNA, the CDR3 is TGTGCCACCAGTGATACAGATCAAGAGACCCAGTACTTC. It specifies CATSDTDQETQYF.

V is TRBV7-3 and J is TRBJ1-2; D uncertain. Between the trimmed V and J ends, which lost 8 bases and 5 bases, there was a span of 9 bases. The CDR3 is 11 residues long. Germline V lookup: CDR1 SGHTA, CDR2 FQGTGA. The CDR3 sequence is CASEEGYGYTF. The CDR3 DNA reads TGTGCCAGCGAAGAGGGATATGGCTACACCTTC.

The chain uses TRBV7-8 and TRBJ1-5; 7 nucleotides line up with TRBD1. CDR1 is SGHVS, CDR2 FQNEAQ, per germline. Germline trimming cut 7 bases from V and 0 bases from J; bases unmatched to any gene: 6. The CDR3 sequence is 15 residues long. CDR3 residues: CASNRGTHSNQPQHF. In DNA form, the CDR3 reads TGTGCCAGCAACAGGGGAACTCATAGCAATCAGCCCCAGCATTTT.

The CDR3, as DNA: TGTGCCAGCAGCCCTATGTGGCTAGCGGGGAGCTCCTACAATGAGCAGTTCTTC. This gives the protein CASSPMWLAGSSYNEQFF. The chain employs TRBV11-2 and TRBJ2-1; 9 bases map to TRBD2. Trimming took 5 bases from V and 0 from J; bases not matched to a gene: 11. The germline V gene has CDR1 SGHAT and CDR2 FQNNGV. CDR3 length equals 18 residues.

This chain joins TRBV11-2 and TRBJ1-6, with 7 bases matching TRBD1. Germline trimming cut 2 bases from V and 7 bases from J; bases unmatched to any gene: 8. The CDR3 consists of 16 residues. Germline-derived CDR1 and CDR2 are SGHAT and FQNNGV. CDR3 sequence (DNA): TGTGCCAGCAGCTTAATGACCGGGACAGTGAATTCACCCCTCCACTTT. It encodes CASSLMTGTVNSPLHF. Using reference TRBV11-2 and TRBJ1-6 for the parts outside the CDR3, the full variable domain is EAGVAQSPRYKIIEKRQSVAFWCNPISGHATLYWYQQILGQGPKLLIQFQNNGVVDDSQLPKDRFSAERLKGVDSTLKIQPAKLEDSAVYLCASSLMTGTVNSPLHFGNGTRLTVT.

Details on this clone: Other nucleotide sequences in the sample specify the same CDR3. V gene TRBV6-5 combines with J gene TRBJ1-2, with D unresolved. Trimming removed 5 bases at V and 4 bases at J, with 8 bases between. CDR1 and CDR2 from the germline V gene are MNHEY and SVGAGI. The CDR3 runs 12 residues. This CDR3 is CASSPGSYGYTF. As DNA, the CDR3 is TGTGCCAGCAGTCCAGGAAGCTATGGCTACACCTTC.

V is TRBV24-1 and J is TRBJ1-5; 7 nucleotides line up with TRBD1. The J segment lost 3 bases and the V segment lost 8 bases, leaving 12 bases of the junction unmatched. Germline CDR1 is KGHDR and CDR2 is SFDVKD. The length of the CDR3 is 16 residues. The CDR3 region is CATTVTGTDPNQPQHF. The CDR3 DNA sequence: TGTGCCACCACCGTGACAGGGACCGACCCCAATCAGCCCCAGCATTTT.

This rearrangement joins TRBV28 to TRBJ1-4; D unclear. Trimming pared 3 bases from V and 4 bases from J, leaving 15 bases between. Germline CDR1 and CDR2: MDHEN and SYDVKM. The CDR3 sequence is 16 residues long. The CDR3 DNA reads TGTGCCAGCAGTTTGAGGAGGGAAGATAGTAATGAAAAACTGTTTTTT. Translated: CASSLRREDSNEKLFF. Combining the CDR3 with reference TRBV28 and TRBJ1-4 gives the whole variable domain DVKVTQSSRYLVKRTGEKVFLECVQDMDHENMFWYRQDPGLGLRLIYFSYDVKMKEKGDIPEGYSVSREKKERFSLILESASTNQTSMYLCASSLRREDSNEKLFFGSGTQLSVL.

Concerning this clone itself: One end of the junction is discordant with germline, which a read error may explain. The chain links TRBV5-8 to TRBJ1-5; tentatively, D is TRBD1 (5 bases). This CDR3 spans 9 amino acids. CDR1 is SGHTS, CDR2 YDEGEE, per germline. The CDR3 coding sequence is TGTGCCAGCAGCCCCGCTGGGGCTTTT. It codes for CASSPAGAF.

The gene calls are TRBV10-1 and TRBJ2-1; 8 bases align to TRBD1. The junction had 10 bases not matched to a gene; V was cut back by 4 bases and J by 8 bases. This CDR3 comprises 15 residues. Germline CDR1 WNHNN, CDR2 SYGVQD (reference sequence). The DNA for the CDR3 is TGCGCCAGCAGTGGCCGAGGGGACAGGAGGGATGAGCAGTTCTTC. Its translation: CASSGRGDRRDEQFF.

The chain recombines TRBV19 with TRBJ2-1, with D possibly matching TRBD2 (5 bases). Germline CDR1 is LNHDA and CDR2 is SQIVND (reference sequence). The CDR3 spans 14 residues. Trimming removed 5 bases from V and 6 bases from J, with 14 bases in between. CDR3 amino acids: CASSLEGGGNEQFF. For the CDR3, the DNA is TGTGCCAGTAGTCTGGAAGGTGGAGGCAATGAGCAGTTCTTC. Full variable domain (remainder filled in from reference TRBV19 and TRBJ2-1): DGGITQSPKYLFRKEGQNVTLSCEQNLNHDAMYWYRQDPGQGLRLIYYSQIVNDFQKGDIAEGYSVSREKKESFPLTVTSAQKNPTAFYLCASSLEGGGNEQFFGPGTRLTVL.

V is TRBV6-6 and J is TRBJ1-5; 9 positions agree with TRBD1. Germline CDR1 and CDR2: MNHNY and SVGAGI (reference sequence). There are 18 residues in the CDR3. Losses at the gene ends were 5 bases for V and 4 bases for J; bases not matched to a gene: 15. The CDR3 DNA is TGTGCCAGCAGTCGGGACAGGGACAAATCAGTCCCAAATCAGCCCCAGCATTTT. Protein: CASSRDRDKSVPNQPQHF.

This chain links TRBV30 with TRBJ1-5; maybe TRBD1 (6 bases). V was cut by 1 base and J by 2 bases, with 12 bases left in between. The germline gives CDR1 GTSNPN, CDR2 SVGIG (reference sequence). CDR3 size: 15 residues. The CDR3 DNA is TGTGCCTGGAGTGGGGGGAAGGGGGGCAATCAGCCCCAGCATTTT. It yields the protein CAWSGGKGGNQPQHF.

V gene TRBV9 combines with J gene TRBJ1-3; D ambiguous. V was shortened by 0 bases and J by 0 bases, with 7 bases between the two germline ends. Per the germline V gene, CDR1 is SGDLS and CDR2 is YYNGEE. The length of the CDR3 is 15 residues. The CDR3 bases are TGTGCCAGCAGCGTAGCAGGCATCTCTGGAAACACCATATATTTT. As protein: CASSVAGISGNTIYF. The variable domain in full, with the rest retrieved from reference TRBV9 and TRBJ1-3, is DSGVTQTPKHLITATGQRVTLRCSPRSGDLSVYWYQQSLDQGLQFLIQYYNGEERAKGNILERFSAQQFPDLHSELNLSSLELGDSALYFCASSVAGISGNTIYFGEGSWLTVV.

The V gene is TRBV5-8, the J gene TRBJ1-2, with D unclear. The CDR3 spans 13 residues. The germline V and J ends were trimmed by 0 bases and 7 bases, with 10 bases remaining between them. Germline V gene lookup returns CDR1 SGHTS and CDR2 YDEGEE. CDR3 nucleotides: TGTGCCAGCAGCTTGGCCGCGGGCCCTGGCTACACCTTC. It yields the protein CASSLAAGPGYTF.

V and J are TRBV19 and TRBJ2-2; perhaps TRBD1 as D (5 bases). This CDR3 is 16 amino acids long. Germline V gene data show CDR1 as LNHDA and CDR2 as SQIVND (reference sequence). The V and J ends lost 5 bases and 4 bases respectively, with 17 bases between them. CDR3 protein: CASSLLSGLGTGELFF. The CDR3 nucleotides are TGTGCCAGTAGTCTACTATCAGGGTTGGGCACCGGGGAGCTGTTTTTT.

CDR3 protein: CSVAGARGEKLFF. The CDR3 coding sequence is TGCAGCGTCGCGGGGGCCAGGGGTGAAAAACTGTTTTTT. The V call is TRBV29-1, the J call TRBJ1-4; a possible D gene is TRBD1 (6 bases). Trimming took 6 bases from V and 7 from J, leaving 15 bases between them. This CDR3 contains 13 residues. Germline lookup yields CDR1 SQVTM and CDR2 ANQGSEA. The full variable domain, with the rest looked up from reference TRBV29-1 and TRBJ1-4, is SAVISQKPSRDICQRGTSLTIQCQVDSQVTMMFWYRQQPGQSLTLIATANQGSEATYESGFVIDKFPISRPNLTFSTLTVSNMSPEDSSIYLCSVAGARGEKLFFGSGTQLSVL.

This chain connects TRBV6-2 or TRBV6-3 to TRBJ2-1; TRBD1 aligns across 7 bases. Trimming removed 0 bases from V and 4 bases from J; junction bases left unmatched: 6. This CDR3 comprises 16 residues. Germline V gene lookup returns CDR1 MNHEY and CDR2 SVGEGT. The CDR3 reads CASSYSVTGKYNEQFF. CDR3 coding DNA: TGTGCCAGCAGTTACTCTGTGACAGGGAAATACAATGAGCAGTTCTTC.

V gene TRBV30 combines with J gene TRBJ1-2, with 7 positions matching TRBD1. The V gene's germline CDR1 is GTSNPN and CDR2 SVGIG (reference sequence). CDR3 length: 14 residues. The V and J ends lost 2 bases and 8 bases, in that order; junction bases with no gene match: 11. CDR3 sequence (DNA): TGTGCCTGGAGTTTCCCCTTAGGGGGCGCGGGCTACACCTTC. Its translation is CAWSFPLGGAGYTF.

This chain joins TRBV7-2 and TRBJ2-7; 11 bases are a match to TRBD2. Germline V gene sequence: CDR1 SGHTA, CDR2 FQGNSA. The CDR3 extends over 16 amino acids. J gave up 0 bases and V 5 bases, and 6 bases lay outside the gene matches. CDR3 bases: TGTGCCAGCAGCGCTAGCGGGGGGCTGAGCTCCTACGAGCAGTACGTC. This translates into CASSASGGLSSYEQYV.

The V gene is TRBV24-1, the J gene TRBJ1-1, with D perhaps TRBD1 (6 bases). Germline V gene lookup returns CDR1 KGHDR and CDR2 SFDVKD. V lost 8 bases and J lost 6, with 9 bases in between. This CDR3 has 11 residues. CDR3 loop: CATKRGSEAFF. CDR3 DNA sequence: TGTGCCACCAAAAGGGGGTCTGAAGCTTTCTTT.

The J gene is TRBJ1-1, the V gene TRBV6-5; D is possibly TRBD1 (5 bases). Germline V CDR1 and CDR2: MNHEY, SVGAGI. This CDR3 is built from 14 residues. The V end lost 7 bases, the J end lost 1 base, and 13 bases lay between the germline ends. The chain's CDR3 is CASTAGHTNTEAFF. CDR3 sequence (DNA): TGTGCCAGCACCGCCGGACATACGAACACTGAAGCTTTCTTT.

The chain employs TRBV5-4 and TRBJ2-1, with D possibly being TRBD1 (5 bases). The V gene's germline CDR1 is SGHNT and CDR2 YYREEE (reference sequence). Trimming left V 2 bases short and J 2 bases short, with 11 bases between. This CDR3 has 15 residues. CDR3 sequence: CASSFSGRTYNEQFF. CDR3 sequence (DNA): TGTGCCAGCAGCTTCTCAGGGCGAACCTACAATGAGCAGTTCTTC.